This T cell receptor beta chain appears in the sequencing data of a study of blood T cell repertoires in COVID-19. Study background: Italy, Spain and the United States were the sources of the convalescent and acute COVID-19 samples. T cells, B-cell-depleted T cells, or PBMCs provided the cDNA or gDNA that served as material.

The Seattle patients joined while their infection was active and were tracked longitudinally afterward. The count of this clone is one. Germline CDR1 is MDHEN and CDR2 is SYDVKM. There are 14 residues in the CDR3. V was pared by 6 bases and J by 0 bases, with 5 bases of the junction left unmatched. Study processing details: Researchers report that nucleated cell counts were estimated from reference gene primer amplification. The table came from immunoSEQ multiplex PCR; TCRdb's copy has only in-frame clones and leaves some out. V and J calls plus clone size are reproduced from that table; the DNA served to infer D and trimming. The sample lists roughly 220,000 clones; 75% to 90% were seen once.

This TCR came from a woman older than 75 with COVID-19, enrolled during active disease. The chain recombines TRBV28 with TRBJ2-7; 7 positions match TRBD1. The sample consisted of peripheral blood. In DNA form, the CDR3 reads TGTGCCAGCAGCCGGGACAGTGTCTCCTACGAGCAGTACTTC. This encodes CASSRDSVSYEQYF.